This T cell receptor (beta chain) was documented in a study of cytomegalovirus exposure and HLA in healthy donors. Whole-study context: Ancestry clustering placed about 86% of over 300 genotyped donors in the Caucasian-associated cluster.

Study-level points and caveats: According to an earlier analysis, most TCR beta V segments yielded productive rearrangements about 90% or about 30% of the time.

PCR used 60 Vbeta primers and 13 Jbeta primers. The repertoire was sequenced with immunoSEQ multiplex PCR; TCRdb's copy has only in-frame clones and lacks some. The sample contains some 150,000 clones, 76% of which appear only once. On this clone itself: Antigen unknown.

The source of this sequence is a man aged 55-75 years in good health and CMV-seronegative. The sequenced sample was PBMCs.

CDR3 DNA sequence: TGTGCCAGCAGCTTATGGACAGCGAACACTGAAGCTTTCTTT. Its translation: CASSLWTANTEAFF. The rearrangement links TRBV11-2 to TRBJ1-1; possible D gene TRBD1, 6 bases. CDR1 and CDR2 (germline): SGHAT, FQNNGV. V lost 2 bases and J 1 base, leaving 8 bases between the germline ends. The length of the CDR3 is 14 residues.